These 14 T cell receptor beta chains came from one sample sequenced in a study of blood T cells in healthy people across ages. A sample-barcoded 5' primer and a J-beta primer mix were used in a second PCR of about 7 to 12 cycles. TCRdb reanalysed the 5' RACE reads using MiXCR and keeps one entry per CDR3 protein. Of roughly 700,000 distinct CDR3 sequences in the sample, 25% were seen once. A further study also used this sample, focusing on T cells of mothers and their children.

Sequenced: blood. These receptor sequences come from a boy between 10 and 17 years old in good health.

The chain is built from TRBV29-1 and TRBJ2-5; D remains ambiguous. Trimming took 3 bases from V and 0 from J, leaving 11 bases between them. Germline lookup yields CDR1 SQVTM and CDR2 ANQGSEA. This CDR3 is 14 amino acids long. As DNA, the CDR3 is TGCAGCGTTGATCGCCGGAGTTACCAAGAGACCCAGTACTTC. Protein product: CSVDRRSYQETQYF.

The chain carries TRBV20-1 and TRBJ2-1; TRBD2 is a possible D gene (6 bases). Germline CDR1 is DFQATT and CDR2 is SNEGSKA (reference sequence). Trimming pared 8 bases from V and 3 bases from J, leaving 11 bases between. CDR3 length: 12 residues. The CDR3 here is CSTKGLYNEQFF. Here the CDR3 DNA reads TGCAGTACAAAGGGACTCTACAATGAGCAGTTCTTC.

In this sample, this clonotype turned up a few times. The V call is TRBV7-9, the J call TRBJ2-7; 8 bases are a match to TRBD1. CDR3 size: 15 residues. CDR1 and CDR2 (germline): SEHNR, FQNEAQ (reference sequence). The trim removed 2 bases at V and 5 bases at J, leaving 8 bases unmatched. The CDR3 DNA sequence: TGTGCCAGCAGCTTATTCAGGGGGCTCTTGGACGAGCAGTACTTC. Amino acid sequence: CASSLFRGLLDEQYF.

This clonotype was observed a handful of times. This chain uses TRBV4-1 with TRBJ2-5; possibly TRBD1 for D (5 bases). The V end was cut by 1 base, the J end by 5 bases, with 14 bases between. The CDR3 covers 15 residues. The germline CDR1 and CDR2 sequences are MGHRA and YSYEKL. The CDR3 is CASSQAGSGSETQYF. As DNA, the CDR3 is TGCGCCAGCAGCCAAGCAGGGTCGGGTTCGGAGACCCAGTACTTC.

CDR3 sequence (DNA): TGTGCCAGCTCACCCAATCAAGGGTCCACAGATACGCAGTATTTT. Protein: CASSPNQGSTDTQYF. The rearrangement joins TRBV18 to TRBJ2-3; no clear D gene. V lost 3 bases and J 2 bases, leaving 12 bases between the germline ends. CDR1 and CDR2 from the germline V gene are KGHSH and LQKENI. The CDR3 extends over 15 amino acids. The full variable domain, completed using reference TRBV18 and TRBJ2-3, is NAGVMQNPRHLVRRRGQEARLRCSPMKGHSHVYWYRQLPEEGLKFMVYLQKENIIDESGMPKERFSAEFPKEGPSILRIQQVVRGDSAAYFCASSPNQGSTDTQYFGPGTRLTVL.

The V gene is TRBV3-1, the J gene TRBJ2-4; either TRBD1 or TRBD2 may supply D (5 bases each). Germline V gene sequence: CDR1 LGHDT, CDR2 YNNKEL (reference sequence). CDR3 length equals 16 residues. Trimming shortened V by 2 bases and J by 8 bases, and 19 bases separated the two germline ends. CDR3 residues: CASSQQRGQARDIQYF. As DNA, the CDR3 is TGTGCCAGCAGCCAACAAAGAGGGCAGGCCAGGGACATTCAGTACTTC.

This clonotype was observed a few times. The genes are TRBV10-3 and TRBJ1-4; TRBD1 agrees at 10 bases. The germline V gene has CDR1 ENHRY and CDR2 SYGVKD. The CDR3 contains 15 residues. After removal of 0 bases from V and 8 bases from J, the junction contained 3 bases not matched to a gene. CDR3 nucleotide sequence: TGTGCCATCAGTGAGTCGACAGGGGGCCAGGAAAAACTGTTTTTT. This gives the protein CAISESTGGQEKLFF.

The chain carries TRBV20-1 and TRBJ2-5; 7 bases are shared with TRBD2. This CDR3 contains 15 residues. Germline CDR1 reads DFQATT; CDR2 reads SNEGSKA (reference sequence). V lost 1 base and J lost 4; bases outside the gene matches: 9. CDR3 protein: CSARVGFGTIETQYF. The CDR3 nucleotides read TGCAGTGCTAGAGTTGGGTTCGGGACTATAGAGACCCAGTACTTC.

The chain is built from TRBV12-3 or TRBV12-4 and TRBJ1-1, with D hard to call. With 7 bases removed from V and 1 base from J, the gap between germline ends came to 10 bases. CDR3 length: 13 amino acids. The CDR3 nucleotides read TGTGCCAGCACCCCTCGGGAGAACACTGAAGCTTTCTTT. Translated: CASTPRENTEAFF.

This clonotype was seen more than once but under ten times. The genes are TRBV10-3 and TRBJ1-5; D remains unclear. The V gene's germline CDR1 is ENHRY and CDR2 SYGVKD. The CDR3 is 16 amino acids. The germline V and J ends were trimmed by 4 bases and 6 bases, with 19 bases remaining between them. The CDR3 loop is CAISAFQEAGSQPQHF. CDR3 DNA sequence: TGTGCCATCAGTGCGTTCCAGGAGGCAGGCAGTCAGCCCCAGCATTTT.

There are a few counts of this clonotype. V is TRBV6-5 and J is TRBJ1-1; weak D call: TRBD1 (5 bases). Germline V gene data show CDR1 as MNHEY and CDR2 as SVGAGI. The CDR3 extends over 15 amino acids. Trimming cost V 5 bases and J 5 bases, with 18 bases left between them. The CDR3 nucleotides are TGTGCCAGCAGTACCTTAGGGCAGGGACGGACTGAAGCTTTCTTT. Translated, it gives CASSTLGQGRTEAFF.

The chain recombines TRBV10-3 with TRBJ2-3, with 10 bases that match TRBD2. This CDR3 spans 14 amino acids. Looked up from germline, CDR1 is ENHRY and CDR2 is SYGVKD. V gave up 6 bases and J gave up 5 bases; unmatched junction bases: 5. In DNA, the CDR3 is TGTGCCATCAGACTTAGCGGGGGGCGAGATACGCAGTATTTT. It specifies CAIRLSGGRDTQYF.

The chain recombines TRBV10-3 with TRBJ2-5, with 10 bases aligning to TRBD1. The assigned J gene may be wrong: the sequence end matches TRBJ2-1 better. CDR1 and CDR2 from the germline V gene are ENHRY and SYGVKD. The CDR3 contains 13 residues. The CDR3 reads CAIAVGDRGEQFF. The CDR3 nucleotides read TGTGCCATCGCCGTAGGGGACAGGGGAGAGCAGTTCTTC.

The sample holds a few counts of this clonotype. This chain joins TRBV3-1 and TRBJ2-2; D is perhaps TRBD2 (6 bases). Germline V gene sequence: CDR1 LGHDT, CDR2 YNNKEL (reference sequence). V was shortened by 0 bases and J by 1 base, with 6 bases between the two germline ends. The CDR3 runs to 15 residues. The CDR3 protein is CASSQDGRNTGELFF. For the CDR3, the DNA is TGTGCCAGCAGCCAAGACGGGAGGAACACCGGGGAGCTGTTTTTT.